These 20 T cell receptor beta chains share one sample of origin, sequenced in a study of T cell repertoires in cytomegalovirus infection. TCRdb passed the reads through MiXCR, listing each CDR3 protein once. In the table there are about 110,000 distinct CDR3 sequences, about 30% of which are singletons. These receptors' antigens are unknown. The sequencing here drew on CD8+ T cells from cultured PBMCs, taken from culture after CMV antigen stimulation. These receptors all come from a human donor in good health (CMV status not recorded). Some clones in this sample may be carry-over from other donors' samples.

This clonotype has a handful of counts. The gene calls are TRBV27 and TRBJ1-5; no definite D call. Germline loops: CDR1 MNHEY, CDR2 SMNVEV (reference sequence). V lost 8 bases to trimming and J lost 6 bases, with 14 bases between them. The CDR3 is 13 amino acids. This CDR3 reads CASAVPGSQPQHF. CDR3 coding DNA: TGTGCCAGCGCTGTTCCGGGGTCTCAGCCCCAGCATTTT.

The chain is built from TRBV9 and TRBJ2-1, with 8 bases matching TRBD2. CDR3 size: 15 residues. Trimming at V came to 0 bases and at J to 4 bases, leaving 3 bases not matched to a gene. CDR1 SGDLS and CDR2 YYNGEE come from the germline V gene. CDR3: CASSVGGGSYNEQFF. The CDR3 DNA reads as TGTGCCAGCAGCGTAGGCGGGGGGTCATACAATGAGCAGTTCTTC.

The V and J genes are TRBV18 and TRBJ1-1; 8 bases map to TRBD1. Germline lookup yields CDR1 KGHSH and CDR2 LQKENI. The CDR3 is made up of 15 amino acids. The ends lost 5 bases at V and 4 bases at J; junction bases unmatched: 9. The CDR3 DNA sequence: TGTGCCAGCTCAGAATTGGGACAGGATAGCACTGAAGCTTTCTTT. It codes for CASSELGQDSTEAFF.

This rearrangement joins TRBV28 to TRBJ2-2; D might be TRBD1 (6 bases). The CDR3 runs to 16 residues. The germline V and J ends were trimmed by 7 bases and 0 bases, with 15 bases remaining between them. CDR1 is MDHEN, CDR2 SYDVKM, per germline. The CDR3 region is CASTKWGTTNTGELFF. CDR3 nucleotides: TGTGCCAGCACCAAGTGGGGGACAACGAACACCGGGGAGCTGTTTTTT.

The V call is TRBV9, the J call TRBJ1-1, with D hard to call. The CDR3 covers 14 residues. The germline V gene has CDR1 SGDLS and CDR2 YYNGEE. V lost 0 bases to trimming and J lost 11 bases, with 17 bases between them. This CDR3 reads CASSVVEREWEAFF. The CDR3 region has the DNA TGTGCCAGCAGCGTAGTGGAGAGGGAGTGGGAGGCTTTCTTT. The complete variable domain, with remaining parts taken from reference TRBV9 and TRBJ1-1, reads DSGVTQTPKHLITATGQRVTLRCSPRSGDLSVYWYQQSLDQGLQFLIQYYNGEERAKGNILERFSAQQFPDLHSELNLSSLELGDSALYFCASSVVEREWEAFFGQGTRLTVV.

The CDR3 nucleotides are TGTGCCAGCAACCCCGTGGGCACTGAAGCTTTCTTT. It codes for CASNPVGTEAFF. V usage is TRBV12-3 or TRBV12-4 and J usage is TRBJ1-1; D not certain. CDR3 length: 12 residues. The V end lost 7 bases, the J end lost 4 bases, and 10 bases lay between the germline ends.

The chain has TRBV4-1 and TRBJ2-1; maybe TRBD2 (5 bases). Per germline, CDR1 MGHRA and CDR2 YSYEKL. The V end was cut by 4 bases, the J end by 9 bases, with 25 bases between. This CDR3 contains 17 residues. CDR3 residues: CASSPRTRESYYGEQFF. In DNA, the CDR3 is TGCGCCAGCAGCCCTCGTACTCGGGAATCCTATTATGGTGAGCAGTTCTTC.

This chain uses TRBV18 with TRBJ1-4; the D is unclear. The CDR3 covers 12 residues. The germline V and J ends were trimmed by 3 bases and 10 bases, with 9 bases remaining between them. Germline V gives CDR1 KGHSH, CDR2 LQKENI. In DNA, the CDR3 is TGTGCCAGCTCACCTTCACCGGGAAAACTGTTTTTT. Amino acid sequence: CASSPSPGKLFF.

This clonotype was observed a few times. This rearrangement joins TRBV28 to TRBJ1-2, with a possible D match to TRBD1 (5 bases). CDR1 MDHEN and CDR2 SYDVKM come from the germline V gene. The length of the CDR3 is 14 residues. With 2 bases removed from V and 3 bases from J, the gap between germline ends came to 10 bases. CDR3 region: CASSLVTAYYGYTF. In DNA form, the CDR3 reads TGTGCCAGCAGTTTAGTGACAGCGTACTATGGCTACACCTTC.

The chain has TRBV7-4 and TRBJ2-5; TRBD1 agrees at 7 bases. The CDR3 is 15 amino acids. Germline values: CDR1 SGHVT, CDR2 SQSDAQ. Trimming took 6 bases from V and 2 from J; bases not matched to a gene: 9. CDR3 in amino acids: CASRRQGLGQETQYF. CDR3 sequence (DNA): TGTGCCAGCAGAAGACAGGGCCTAGGGCAAGAGACCCAGTACTTC.

The table lists this clonotype with a few counts. The genes are TRBV9 and TRBJ2-7; D uncertain. The CDR3 has 14 amino acids. Germline V CDR1 and CDR2: SGDLS, YYNGEE. V lost 2 bases and J lost 4, with 13 bases in between. The CDR3 loop is CASSVGGFGYEQYF. CDR3 nucleotides: TGTGCCAGCAGCGTTGGCGGTTTCGGATACGAGCAGTACTTC.

This clonotype has more than one count but fewer than ten. The chain links TRBV10-3 to TRBJ2-1; TRBD2 agrees at 9 bases. CDR3 length equals 16 residues. Germline CDR1 reads ENHRY; CDR2 reads SYGVKD. The V gene end was trimmed by 2 bases and the J gene end by 1 base; junction bases not matched to a gene: 3. CDR3 nucleotides: TGTGCCATCAGTGAGAAGCGGGGGGAATCCTACAATGAGCAGTTCTTC. It specifies CAISEKRGESYNEQFF.

The rearrangement links TRBV6-1 to TRBJ2-7; no definite D call. Germline lookup yields CDR1 MNHNS and CDR2 SASEGT. The V gene lost 1 base and the J gene lost 4 bases, with 11 bases spanning the gap. The CDR3 covers 14 residues. DNA for the CDR3: TGTGCCAGCAGTGAAGGGGGAATGGGGTACGAGCAGTACTTC. Amino acid sequence: CASSEGGMGYEQYF.

This sequence joins TRBV12-3 or TRBV12-4 and TRBJ2-7; the D is unclear. V was cut by 1 base and J by 2 bases, with 9 bases left in between. The CDR3 is 14 residues long. CDR3 coding DNA: TGTGCCAGCAGTTTAGGCGGACCGACCTACGAGCAGTACTTC. Translation gives CASSLGGPTYEQYF.

This clonotype was counted between two and nine times. The chain links TRBV4-1 to TRBJ2-7; tentatively, D is TRBD1 (6 bases). The V gene's germline CDR1 is MGHRA and CDR2 YSYEKL. V was cut by 0 bases and J by 3 bases, with 9 bases left in between. CDR3 length: 14 amino acids. CDR3 DNA sequence: TGCGCCAGCAGCCAAGATCAGGGGAGCTACGAGCAGTACTTC. This translates into CASSQDQGSYEQYF.

This clonotype showed up just a few times. The chain recombines TRBV7-9 with TRBJ2-3; D might be TRBD2 (6 bases). The CDR3 runs to 16 residues. V dropped 3 bases and J dropped 2 bases, with 15 bases sitting between them. Looked up from germline, CDR1 is SEHNR and CDR2 is FQNEAQ (reference sequence). CDR3 coding DNA: TGTGCCAGCAGCTTTTTAGGCGGGGCGATCACAGATACGCAGTATTTT. This encodes CASSFLGGAITDTQYF.

This clonotype was seen a handful of times. This rearrangement joins TRBV6-1 to TRBJ1-3, with TRBD1 as a possible D gene (5 bases). Germline loops: CDR1 MNHNS, CDR2 SASEGT. This CDR3 contains 17 residues. With 5 bases removed from V and 0 bases from J, the gap between germline ends came to 17 bases. The CDR3 here is CASSPTRGRLSGNTIYF. DNA of the CDR3: TGTGCCAGCAGTCCGACGAGGGGCAGGCTCTCTGGAAACACCATATATTTT.

J is TRBJ2-1 and V is TRBV7-9; the D gene is possibly TRBD2 (6 bases). The V gene's germline CDR1 is SEHNR and CDR2 FQNEAQ (reference sequence). CDR3 length: 16 residues. Trimming pared 3 bases from V and 9 bases from J, leaving 21 bases between. For the CDR3, the DNA is TGTGCCAGCAGCTTCTCAAGGCGGGGACTTCAGGGTGAGCAGTTCTTC. Encoded protein: CASSFSRRGLQGEQFF. Looking up the rest from reference TRBV7-9 and TRBJ2-1 gives the full variable domain: DTGVSQNPRHKITKRGQNVTFRCDPISEHNRLYWYRQTLGQGPEFLTYFQNEAQLEKSRLLSDRFSAERPKGSFSTLEIQRTEQGDSAMYLCASSFSRRGLQGEQFFGPGTRLTVL.

The chain couples TRBV6-1 to TRBJ2-4; TRBD1 matches 8 bases. Germline CDR1 reads MNHNS; CDR2 reads SASEGT. CDR3 size: 16 residues. With V trimmed by 5 bases and J by 5 bases, 11 bases remained unmatched. This chain's CDR3 is CASSNLDRGGQNIQYF. CDR3 nucleotide sequence: TGTGCCAGCAGTAACCTAGACAGGGGTGGACAAAACATTCAGTACTTC.

The rearrangement links TRBV10-3 to TRBJ2-1, with 8 bases that match TRBD2. The CDR3 covers 14 residues. The germline V gene has CDR1 ENHRY and CDR2 SYGVKD. V dropped 6 bases and J dropped 8; count of bases not matched to a gene: 9. The CDR3 loop reads CAISDRTSLDEQFF. DNA for the CDR3: TGTGCCATCAGCGACAGGACTAGCTTAGATGAGCAGTTCTTC.